This TCR beta chain stems from a study of blood T cell repertoires in COVID-19. Germline V gene sequence: CDR1 SGHRS, CDR2 YFSETQ. This CDR3 is 13 amino acids long. The V and J ends lost 4 bases and 4 bases, in that order; junction bases with no gene match: 2. Profiled with immunoSEQ multiplex PCR; TCRdb holds only in-frame clones, not every one. The sample lists around 150,000 clones; around nine tenths were seen once. This receptor was taken from a woman in her forties or fifties who had recovered from COVID-19. J is TRBJ2-3 and V is TRBV5-1; 8 bases map to TRBD2. Sequenced: PBMCs or T cells enriched from blood (not recorded which). CDR3 DNA sequence: TGCGCCAGCAGCAGCGGGGGCCCAGATACGCAGTATTTT. Its protein product is CASSSGGPDTQYF.